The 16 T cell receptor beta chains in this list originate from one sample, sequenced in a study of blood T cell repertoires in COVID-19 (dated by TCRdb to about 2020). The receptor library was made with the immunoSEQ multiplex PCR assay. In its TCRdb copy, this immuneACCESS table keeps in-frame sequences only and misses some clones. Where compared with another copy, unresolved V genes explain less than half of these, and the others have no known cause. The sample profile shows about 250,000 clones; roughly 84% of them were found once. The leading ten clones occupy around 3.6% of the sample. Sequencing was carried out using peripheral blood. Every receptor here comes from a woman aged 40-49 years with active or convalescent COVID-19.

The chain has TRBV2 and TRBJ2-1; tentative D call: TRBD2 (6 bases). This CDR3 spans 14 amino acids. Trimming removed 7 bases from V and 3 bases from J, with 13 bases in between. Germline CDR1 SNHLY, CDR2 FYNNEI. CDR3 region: CASNSDGGYNEQFF. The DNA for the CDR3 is TGTGCCAGCAATTCTGACGGGGGCTACAATGAGCAGTTCTTC.

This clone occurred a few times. CDR3: CASSYLGGATGELFF. The CDR3, as DNA: TGTGCCAGCAGTTACTTGGGGGGTGCTACCGGGGAGCTGTTTTTT. The gene calls are TRBV6-6 and TRBJ2-2; D perhaps matches TRBD2 (6 bases). The CDR3 totals 15 residues. The V and J ends lost 1 base and 5 bases respectively, with 11 bases between them. Germline assignment: CDR1 MNHNY and CDR2 SVGAGI (reference sequence).

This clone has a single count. The CDR3 reads CSVGRGTGGAGYTF. The CDR3, as DNA: TGCAGCGTTGGTCGCGGGACAGGGGGCGCTGGCTACACCTTC. The V and J genes are TRBV29-1 and TRBJ1-2; 12 nucleotides agree with TRBD1. CDR1 is SQVTM, CDR2 ANQGSEA, per germline. V shed 4 bases, J shed 7 bases, and the junction held 7 bases outside the gene matches. The CDR3 is made up of 14 amino acids.

The CDR3 loop reads CSVGTGGRMNTEAFF. DNA of the CDR3: TGCAGCGTTGGGACAGGGGGGAGAATGAACACTGAAGCTTTCTTT. The chain links TRBV29-1 to TRBJ1-1; 10 bases agree with TRBD1. Germline V lookup: CDR1 SQVTM, CDR2 ANQGSEA. This CDR3 has 15 residues. The J segment lost 0 bases and the V segment lost 4 bases, leaving 5 bases of the junction unmatched.

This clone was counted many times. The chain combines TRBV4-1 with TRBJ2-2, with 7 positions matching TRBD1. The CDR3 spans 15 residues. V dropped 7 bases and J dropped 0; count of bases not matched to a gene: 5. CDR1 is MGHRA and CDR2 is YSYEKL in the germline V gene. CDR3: CASTPGTANTGELFF. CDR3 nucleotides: TGCGCCAGCACGCCCGGGACAGCGAACACCGGGGAGCTGTTTTTT.

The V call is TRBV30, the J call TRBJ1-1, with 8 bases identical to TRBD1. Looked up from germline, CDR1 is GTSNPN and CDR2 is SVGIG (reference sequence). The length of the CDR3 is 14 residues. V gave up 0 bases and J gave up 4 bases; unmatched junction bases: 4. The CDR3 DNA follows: TGTGCCTGGAGTGTACAGGGGGTCGGCACTGAAGCTTTCTTT. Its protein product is CAWSVQGVGTEAFF.

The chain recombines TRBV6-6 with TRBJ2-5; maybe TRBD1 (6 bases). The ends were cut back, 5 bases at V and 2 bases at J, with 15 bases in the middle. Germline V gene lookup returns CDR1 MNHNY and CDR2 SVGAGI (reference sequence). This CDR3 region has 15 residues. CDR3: CASSHRDQGQETQYF. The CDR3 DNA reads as TGTGCCAGCAGTCACCGGGACCAGGGGCAAGAGACCCAGTACTTC.

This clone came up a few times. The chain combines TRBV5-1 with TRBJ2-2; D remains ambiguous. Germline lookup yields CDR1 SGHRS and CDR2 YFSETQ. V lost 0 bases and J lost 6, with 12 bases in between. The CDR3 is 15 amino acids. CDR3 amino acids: CASSLDVVTAGELFF. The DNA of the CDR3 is TGCGCCAGCAGCTTGGATGTGGTTACGGCCGGGGAGCTGTTTTTT.

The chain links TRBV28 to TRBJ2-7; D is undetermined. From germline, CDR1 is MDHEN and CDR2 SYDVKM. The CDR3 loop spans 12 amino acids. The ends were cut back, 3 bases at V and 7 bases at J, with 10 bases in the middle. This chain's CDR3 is CASSFRPTEQYF. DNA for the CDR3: TGTGCCAGCAGTTTCAGGCCCACGGAGCAGTACTTC.

This chain's CDR3 is CSVAPLLGDTEAFF. CDR3 DNA: TGCAGCGTTGCTCCCCTTCTAGGAGACACTGAAGCTTTCTTT. J is TRBJ1-1 and V is TRBV29-1; D remains ambiguous. This CDR3 is built from 14 residues. CDR1 and CDR2 from the germline V gene are SQVTM and ANQGSEA. V was clipped by 4 bases and J by 3 bases, with 15 bases between them. Full variable domain (outside the CDR3, taken from reference TRBV29-1 and TRBJ1-1): SAVISQKPSRDICQRGTSLTIQCQVDSQVTMMFWYRQQPGQSLTLIATANQGSEATYESGFVIDKFPISRPNLTFSTLTVSNMSPEDSSIYLCSVAPLLGDTEAFFGQGTRLTVV.

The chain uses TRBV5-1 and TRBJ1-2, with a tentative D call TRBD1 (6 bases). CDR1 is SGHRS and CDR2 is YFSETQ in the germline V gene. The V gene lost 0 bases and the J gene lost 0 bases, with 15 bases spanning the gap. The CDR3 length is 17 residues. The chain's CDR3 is CASSLVGGANSNYGYTF. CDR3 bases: TGCGCCAGCAGCTTGGTTGGGGGGGCGAATTCTAACTATGGCTACACCTTC.

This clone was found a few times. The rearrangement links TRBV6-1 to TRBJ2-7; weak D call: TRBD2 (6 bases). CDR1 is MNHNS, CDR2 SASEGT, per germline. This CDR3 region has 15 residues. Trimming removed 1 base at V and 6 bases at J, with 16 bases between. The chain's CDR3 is CASSEDAGTLSEQYF. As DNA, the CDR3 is TGTGCCAGCAGTGAAGATGCGGGGACTCTATCCGAGCAGTACTTC.

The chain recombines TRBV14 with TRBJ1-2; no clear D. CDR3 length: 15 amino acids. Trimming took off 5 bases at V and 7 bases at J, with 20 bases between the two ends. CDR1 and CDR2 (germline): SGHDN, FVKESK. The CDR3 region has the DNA TGTGCCAGCAGCTCCCACCGGGATCCTTATGGTGGCTACACCTTC. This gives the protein CASSSHRDPYGGYTF.

DNA of the CDR3: TGTGCCAGCTCCCGGTCAGGGGAAAACTATGGCTACACCTTC. Its protein product is CASSRSGENYGYTF. The V and J genes are TRBV18 and TRBJ1-2, with D maybe TRBD1 (6 bases). With 6 bases removed from V and 2 bases from J, the gap between germline ends came to 13 bases. The CDR3 is made up of 14 amino acids. The germline V gene has CDR1 KGHSH and CDR2 LQKENI.

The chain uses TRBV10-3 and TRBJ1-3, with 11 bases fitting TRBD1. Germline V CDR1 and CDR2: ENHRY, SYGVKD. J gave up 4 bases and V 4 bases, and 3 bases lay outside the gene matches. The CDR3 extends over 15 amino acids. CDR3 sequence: CAISADRGPGNTIYF. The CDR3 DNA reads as TGTGCCATCAGTGCGGACAGGGGGCCGGGAAACACCATATATTTT.

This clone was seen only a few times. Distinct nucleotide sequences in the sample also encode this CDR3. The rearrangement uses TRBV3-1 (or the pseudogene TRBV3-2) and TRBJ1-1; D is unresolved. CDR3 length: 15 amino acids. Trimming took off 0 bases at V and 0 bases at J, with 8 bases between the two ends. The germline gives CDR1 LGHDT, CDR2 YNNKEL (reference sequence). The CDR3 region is CASSQDDSLNTEAFF. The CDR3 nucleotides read TGTGCCAGCAGCCAAGATGATAGCCTGAACACTGAAGCTTTCTTT.